This T cell receptor (beta chain) comes out of a study of cytomegalovirus exposure and HLA in healthy donors. Study-level results: Later, TCR association rates were found to vary by HLA locus, highest for DRB1 and lowest for HLA-C. Earlier analysis found most TCR beta V segments productive about 90% or about 30% of the time. Some TCR beta chains (roughly 160 of them) were listed as cytomegalovirus-associated.

This clone was recorded a few times. Antigen specificity is unknown. With 60 Vbeta and 13 Jbeta primers, the PCR was carried out. Clones were sequenced by immunoSEQ multiplex PCR, and TCRdb holds only the in-frame ones, with some missing. The data hold around 190,000 clones, with around 77% observed a single time. The TCR originated in a young woman in good health and CMV-seronegative. Sequencing was done on a sample of PBMCs.

The CDR3 DNA reads as TGTGCCAGCACAGGCAGTTCGGACACCGGGGAGCTGTTTTTT. Amino acid sequence: CASTGSSDTGELFF. The rearrangement links TRBV6-1 to TRBJ2-2; D ambiguous. Trimming left V 7 bases short and J 3 bases short, with 12 bases between. Germline-derived CDR1 and CDR2 are MNHNS and SASEGT. CDR3 length: 14 residues.